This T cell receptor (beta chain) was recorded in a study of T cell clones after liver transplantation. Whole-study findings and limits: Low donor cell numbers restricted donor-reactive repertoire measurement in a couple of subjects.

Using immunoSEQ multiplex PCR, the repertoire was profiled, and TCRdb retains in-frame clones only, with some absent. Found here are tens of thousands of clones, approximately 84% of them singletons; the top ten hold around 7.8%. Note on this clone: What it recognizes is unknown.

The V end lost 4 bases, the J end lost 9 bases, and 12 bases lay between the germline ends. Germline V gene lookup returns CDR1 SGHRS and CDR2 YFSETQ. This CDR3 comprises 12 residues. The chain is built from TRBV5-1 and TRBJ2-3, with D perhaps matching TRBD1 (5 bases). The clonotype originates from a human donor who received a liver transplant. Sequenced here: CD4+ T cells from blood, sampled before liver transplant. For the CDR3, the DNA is TGCGCCAGCAGCCCGCTGCAGGGAACGCAGTATTTT. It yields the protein CASSPLQGTQYF.